The following is a TCR beta chain sequence with its context. Its antigen is undetermined. Some clones are missing from TCRdb's copy, which holds only in-frame ones; the method was immunoSEQ multiplex PCR. The repertoire holds fewer than 15,000 clones, with approximately 83% as singletons. This CDR3 is 16 amino acids long. The V gene's germline CDR1 is LNHDA and CDR2 SQIVND (reference sequence). Deletions cut 0 bases from V and 0 bases from J, with 9 bases between. This entry comes from a study of T cell clonotyping in hematopoietic cell transplantation. Study outcomes and limitations: Recipient TCR diversity dropped after transplant; expanded clonotypes rose from day 30 to 180.

Documented time point: recipient sample about 28 days before transplant, after cytoreduction. The TCR originated in a man in his 60s with acute myeloid leukemia. Some clones in this sample may be carry-over from other donors' samples. This chain joins TRBV19 and TRBJ1-5; D remains unclear. The sample consisted of peripheral blood mononuclear cells, taken before stem cell transplant. DNA for the CDR3: TGTGCCAGTAGTATAGATTCGGATTATAGCAATCAGCCCCAGCATTTT. Protein product: CASSIDSDYSNQPQHF.